A selection of T cell receptor beta chains follows, all from one sample in a study of T-cell memory formation after mild COVID-19. MiXCR was run by TCRdb on the 5' RACE reads, yielding one entry per CDR3 protein. This sample has about 190,000 distinct CDR3 sequences; 15% to 20% occur once, and the top ten carry 2.4%. The sample comprised PBMCs or a T cell subset sorted from them (not recorded which). These receptors all come from an adult woman who had mild COVID-19 (a few samples of this study predate the infection). Cell type and time point are not known. Both conserved end residues are part of each CDR3. D genes are given only for firm matches.

J gene	CDR3 length	V gene	D gene	CDR3 protein
TRBJ2-1	15	TRBV7-2	-	CASSQEVVRSNEQFF
TRBJ2-3	13	TRBV24-1	-	CATRDGGADTQYF
TRBJ1-1	14	TRBV11-3	-	CASSAKTGNTEAFF
TRBJ2-7	12	TRBV20-1	-	CSARAGAGEQYF
TRBJ1-2	14	TRBV2	TRBD1	CASSSTGVNYGYTF
TRBJ2-5	15	TRBV7-9	TRBD2	CASSRGSSGTETQYF
TRBJ1-5	16	TRBV6-1	-	CASSPPREHSNQPQHF
TRBJ2-7	10	TRBV30	TRBD2	CAYGLEAQYF
TRBJ2-7	11	TRBV10-3	-	CATTDSHEQYF
TRBJ2-7	15	TRBV6-2/TRBV6-3	-	CASSAPGRGSYEQYF
TRBJ2-5	14	TRBV7-6	-	CASSFRTRSETQYF
TRBJ2-1	11	TRBV12-3/TRBV12-4	-	CASSSYNEQFF
TRBJ1-2	12	TRBV12-3/TRBV12-4	-	CASSLGREGYTF
TRBJ2-7	14	TRBV6-1	-	CASRRGQSSYEQYF
TRBJ2-7	17	TRBV7-2	-	CASSLAGGGLGSYEQYF
TRBJ2-1	15	TRBV6-6	-	CASFDTPGRANEQFF
TRBJ1-5	15	TRBV20-1	-	CSARPGEGGNQPQHF
TRBJ1-1	14	TRBV5-1	-	CASSSTALNTEAFF
TRBJ2-1	14	TRBV30	TRBD2	CAWSRGLGKNEQFF
TRBJ2-4	17	TRBV6-4	-	CASSDSQGIVAKNIQYF
TRBJ2-3	16	TRBV5-1	TRBD2	CASSRLAGRGTDTQYF
TRBJ1-3	15	TRBV6-5	-	CASSYSDTSGNTIYF
TRBJ1-2	14	TRBV9	TRBD1	CASRGQGGNYGYTF
TRBJ2-2	18	TRBV21-1	-	CASSKKKGLAGTPGSCFF
TRBJ2-3	18	TRBV24-1	TRBD2	CATSDSPYSGSGPDTQYF
TRBJ2-7	11	TRBV10-3	-	CAISPSTEQYF
TRBJ2-7	14	TRBV5-1	TRBD1	CASSLGTGGYEQYF
TRBJ2-3	15	TRBV4-2	TRBD2	CASSHGAGGPDTQYF
TRBJ1-1	14	TRBV20-1	-	CSARDSLLNTEAFF
TRBJ1-1	15	TRBV4-1	TRBD1	CASSQAGQGRTEAFF
TRBJ2-1	13	TRBV12-3/TRBV12-4	-	CASSLRGNIEEFF
TRBJ2-1	18	TRBV7-9	TRBD1	CASSLVGLGDRPYNEQFF
TRBJ1-4	15	TRBV7-8	-	CASSSPGLTNEKLFF
TRBJ2-1	13	TRBV5-8	-	CASETRRNNEQFF
TRBJ1-4	14	TRBV20-1	-	CSARDRALNEKLFF
TRBJ2-7	15	TRBV5-1	TRBD1	CASSLTGQGAYEQYF
TRBJ2-5	16	TRBV6-5	-	CASSYRDSRAGETQYF
TRBJ1-1	13	TRBV24-1	-	CATAGGLGTEAFF
TRBJ2-5	12	TRBV20-1	-	CSARDLRETQYF
TRBJ2-1	14	TRBV24-1	-	CATSGKLAYNEQFF
TRBJ2-7	14	TRBV5-6	-	CASSLVAISYEQYF
TRBJ2-5	15	TRBV11-3	-	CASSFRLDRPETQYF
TRBJ2-5	14	TRBV5-1	-	CASSFGTHQETQYF
TRBJ2-3	16	TRBV24-1	-	CATSDLKFAGVDTQYF
TRBJ1-1	14	TRBV4-3	-	CASSQDAGNTEAFF
TRBJ1-2	13	TRBV2	-	CASTEGLSGGYTF
TRBJ1-1	13	TRBV5-1	-	CASRGEGNTEAFF
TRBJ1-1	12	TRBV18	-	CASSPLDTEAFF
TRBJ2-7	13	TRBV12-3/TRBV12-4	-	CASSFQGPTEQYF
TRBJ2-1	17	TRBV18	-	CASSPKSGQISYNEQFF
TRBJ1-5	13	TRBV4-1	-	CASSQDRGQPQHF
TRBJ1-2	15	TRBV7-2	-	CASSLVARDGRSYAF
TRBJ2-3	17	TRBV24-1	TRBD2	CATSDLLAGGVADTQYF
TRBJ2-7	13	TRBV7-3	-	CASSPKGSYEQYF
TRBJ2-5	13	TRBV7-9	TRBD1	CATTGQGGETQYF
TRBJ1-2	17	TRBV19	TRBD1	CASSSASGTGGNYGYTF
TRBJ1-3	13	TRBV4-3	-	CASSQDLGNTIYF
TRBJ2-5	16	TRBV4-1	-	CASSQRGGGQFETQYF
TRBJ1-1	14	TRBV5-1	TRBD1	CASSLEAGGTEAFF
TRBJ2-2	12	TRBV12-3/TRBV12-4	-	CASAATPGELFF